The entry that follows covers one TCR beta chain sequence. This entry comes from a study of T cells in Graves' hyperthyroidism and ophthalmopathy. TCR beta CDR3 regions were amplified from RNA. A first-round RT-PCR of the TCR CDR3 used the HTBI primer set. TCRdb ran MiXCR on the multiplex PCR reads and lists one entry per CDR3 protein. This sample has some 620,000 distinct CDR3 sequences, with 15% to 20% found just once. The germline CDR1 and CDR2 sequences are DFQATT and SNEGSKA (reference sequence). CDR3 length equals 18 residues. The trim removed 0 bases at V and 3 bases at J, leaving 8 bases unmatched.

This receptor was taken from a woman younger than 45 with Graves' hyperthyroidism. Sequenced input: blood. This sequence joins TRBV20-1 and TRBJ2-5, with 15 positions matching TRBD2. DNA of the CDR3: TGCAGTGCTAGAGATAAAAGGACTAGCGGGAGGGCCGAAGAGACCCAGTACTTC. Protein sequence: CSARDKRTSGRAEETQYF.